Reported below is one TCR beta chain. This specimen comes from a study of T cell responses to AZD1222 COVID-19 vaccine. Using immunoSEQ multiplex PCR, the repertoire was profiled, and TCRdb retains in-frame clones only, with some absent. The table records more than 140,000 clones, over 85% of them present only once. Trimming left V 0 bases short and J 7 bases short, with 15 bases between. This CDR3 comprises 14 residues. CDR1 GTSNPN and CDR2 SVGIG come from the germline V gene (reference sequence). The specimen was peripheral blood, collected on day 0 of MenACWY control vaccination. This receptor was taken from an adult in good health. The chain carries TRBV30 and TRBJ1-1; no firm D call. CDR3 protein: CAWSVPSTTFEAFF. For the CDR3, the DNA is TGTGCCTGGAGTGTACCCTCGACGACCTTTGAAGCTTTCTTT.